The 7 T cell receptor beta chains below were found in one sample sequenced in a study of shared clonotypes between healthy human individuals. Sequencing was performed with immunoSEQ multiplex PCR; in TCRdb, only in-frame clones are kept and a portion is missing. The sample shows under 600,000 clones, about 96% of them seen only once. Sequencing input: naive CD4+ T cells sorted from blood. Described subset: CD45RA+ positively selected. Receptors were obtained from a woman in her twenties or thirties in good health.

The chain combines TRBV5-1 with TRBJ2-3; 7 nucleotides align to TRBD1. The CDR3 totals 14 residues. V was pared by 2 bases and J by 1 base, with 1 base of the junction left unmatched. The germline CDR1 and CDR2 sequences are SGHRS and YFSETQ. The CDR3, as DNA: TGCGCCAGCAGCTTCGGGACAGGCACAGATACGCAGTATTTT. Amino acid sequence: CASSFGTGTDTQYF.

The chain joins TRBV7-2 to TRBJ2-7, with no clear D. The V and J ends lost 4 bases and 0 bases respectively, with 13 bases between them. Germline V lookup: CDR1 SGHTA, CDR2 FQGNSA. The CDR3 is 15 amino acids. The chain's CDR3 is CASSYWTASSYEQYF. In DNA, the CDR3 is TGTGCCAGCAGCTACTGGACGGCGAGCTCCTACGAGCAGTACTTC.

This chain joins TRBV6-1 and TRBJ1-1; tentatively, D is TRBD1 (6 bases). CDR1 MNHNS and CDR2 SASEGT come from the germline V gene. The CDR3 covers 14 residues. V lost 8 bases and J 0 bases, leaving 13 bases between the germline ends. As DNA, the CDR3 is TGTGCCAGCGGGGCGGACAGAATGAACACTGAAGCTTTCTTT. Amino acid sequence: CASGADRMNTEAFF.

V gene TRBV28 combines with J gene TRBJ2-5; no clear D. V lost 4 bases and J 11 bases, leaving 11 bases between the germline ends. This CDR3 is 11 amino acids long. Germline loops: CDR1 MDHEN, CDR2 SYDVKM. The CDR3 region is CASSSRRAQYF. Written as DNA, the CDR3 is TGTGCCAGCAGTTCAAGACGCGCTCAGTACTTC.

Worth noting for this clone: The junction does not match germline at one end; this may be a read error. The sample holds other DNA sequences that translate to the same CDR3. The chain employs TRBV7-9 and TRBJ1-2; a weak D match, TRBD1 (5 bases). The germline gives CDR1 SEHNR, CDR2 FQNEAQ (reference sequence). The CDR3 spans 17 residues. CDR3 coding DNA: TGTGCCAGCAGCTTAGGGACGCTGGCACTTTGGGACTACGGCTACACCTTC. Translation: CASSLGTLALWDYGYTF. The whole variable domain, remainder taken from reference TRBV7-9 and TRBJ1-2, is DTGVSQNPRHKITKRGQNVTFRCDPISEHNRLYWYRQTLGQGPEFLTYFQNEAQLEKSRLLSDRFSAERPKGSFSTLEIQRTEQGDSAMYLCASSLGTLALWDYGYTFGSGTRLTVV.

The chain employs TRBV10-2 and TRBJ1-5; no clear D gene. The CDR3 runs 13 residues. V was pared by 5 bases and J by 1 base, with 6 bases between. Germline values: CDR1 WSHSY, CDR2 SAAADI. CDR3 amino acids: CASSTDSNQPQHF. Written as DNA, the CDR3 is TGCGCCAGCAGTACCGACAGCAATCAGCCCCAGCATTTT.

This chain links TRBV11-2 with TRBJ2-7; no reliable D call. This CDR3 has 12 amino acids. Germline V gene data show CDR1 as SGHAT and CDR2 as FQNNGV. The germline V and J ends were trimmed by 0 bases and 3 bases, with 3 bases remaining between them. The CDR3 spells CASSLDNYEQYF. The CDR3 DNA sequence: TGTGCCAGCAGCTTAGATAACTACGAGCAGTACTTC.